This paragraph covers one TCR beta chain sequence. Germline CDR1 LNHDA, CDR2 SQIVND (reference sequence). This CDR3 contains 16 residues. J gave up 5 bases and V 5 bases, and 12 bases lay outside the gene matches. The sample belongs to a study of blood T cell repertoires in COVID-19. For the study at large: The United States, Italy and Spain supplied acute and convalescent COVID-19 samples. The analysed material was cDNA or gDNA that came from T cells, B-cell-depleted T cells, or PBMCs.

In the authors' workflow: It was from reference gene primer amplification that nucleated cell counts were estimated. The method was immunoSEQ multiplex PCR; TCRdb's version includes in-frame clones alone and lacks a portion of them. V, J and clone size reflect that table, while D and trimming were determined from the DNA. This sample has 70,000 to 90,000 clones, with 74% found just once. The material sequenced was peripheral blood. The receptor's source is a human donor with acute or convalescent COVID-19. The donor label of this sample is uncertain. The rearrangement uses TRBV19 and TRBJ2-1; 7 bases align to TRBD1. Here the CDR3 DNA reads TGTGCCAGTAGTCTCGAGGGGGCGCGCTTCCACAATGAGCAGTTCTTC. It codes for CASSLEGARFHNEQFF.